The TCR beta chain described here comes from a study of radiation and T cells in renal cell carcinoma. Study-level background: Nephrectomy followed 15 Gy stereotactic body radiation by 4 weeks.

Details on this clone: Its antigen remains unknown.

Findings and caveats of the study: Top tumor clonotypes rose in blood 2 weeks post-radiation, then contracted.

The time point was: blood 2 weeks post-SBRT. The treatment was: 15 Gy SBRT to primary tumor, nephrectomy 4 weeks later. Radiation-treated patients gave blood at baseline, week 2 and week 4. The patient's renal cell carcinoma had clear cell pathology. The table came from immunoSEQ multiplex PCR; TCRdb's copy has only in-frame clones and leaves some out. The table shows just under 80,000 clones, with 80% to 90% occurring only once. Germline-derived CDR1 and CDR2 are MDHEN and SYDVKM. V gave up 2 bases and J gave up 0 bases, with 5 bases separating them. The CDR3 has 14 amino acids. Sequenced here: blood, sampled from a patient whose treatment included radiotherapy and nephrectomy. The chain has TRBV28 and TRBJ1-5; D not certain. The origin of this receptor is a woman in her forties or fifties with renal cell carcinoma. The CDR3: CASSLHDSNQPQHF. The CDR3, as DNA: TGTGCCAGCAGTTTACACGATAGCAATCAGCCCCAGCATTTT.